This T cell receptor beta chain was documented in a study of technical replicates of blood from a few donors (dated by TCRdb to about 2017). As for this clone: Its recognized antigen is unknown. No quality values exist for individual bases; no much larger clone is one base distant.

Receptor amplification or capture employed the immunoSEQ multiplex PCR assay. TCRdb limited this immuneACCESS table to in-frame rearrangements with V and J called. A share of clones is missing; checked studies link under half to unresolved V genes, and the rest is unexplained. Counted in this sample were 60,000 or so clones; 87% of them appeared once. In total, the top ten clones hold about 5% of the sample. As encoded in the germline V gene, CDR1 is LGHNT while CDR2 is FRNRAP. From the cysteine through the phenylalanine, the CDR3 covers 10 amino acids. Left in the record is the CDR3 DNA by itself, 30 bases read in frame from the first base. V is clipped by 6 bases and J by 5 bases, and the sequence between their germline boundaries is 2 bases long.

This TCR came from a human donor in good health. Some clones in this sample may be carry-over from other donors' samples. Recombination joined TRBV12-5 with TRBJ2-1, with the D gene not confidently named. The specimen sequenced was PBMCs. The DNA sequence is TGTGCTAGTGGCAACAATGAGCAGTTCTTC. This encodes CASGNNEQFF. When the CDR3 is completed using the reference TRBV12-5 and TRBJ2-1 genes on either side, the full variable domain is DARVTQTPRHKVTEMGQEVTMRCQPILGHNTVFWYRQTMMQGLELLAYFRNRAPLDDSGMPKDRFSAEMPDATLATLKIQPSEPRDSAVYFCASGNNEQFFGPGTRLTVL.